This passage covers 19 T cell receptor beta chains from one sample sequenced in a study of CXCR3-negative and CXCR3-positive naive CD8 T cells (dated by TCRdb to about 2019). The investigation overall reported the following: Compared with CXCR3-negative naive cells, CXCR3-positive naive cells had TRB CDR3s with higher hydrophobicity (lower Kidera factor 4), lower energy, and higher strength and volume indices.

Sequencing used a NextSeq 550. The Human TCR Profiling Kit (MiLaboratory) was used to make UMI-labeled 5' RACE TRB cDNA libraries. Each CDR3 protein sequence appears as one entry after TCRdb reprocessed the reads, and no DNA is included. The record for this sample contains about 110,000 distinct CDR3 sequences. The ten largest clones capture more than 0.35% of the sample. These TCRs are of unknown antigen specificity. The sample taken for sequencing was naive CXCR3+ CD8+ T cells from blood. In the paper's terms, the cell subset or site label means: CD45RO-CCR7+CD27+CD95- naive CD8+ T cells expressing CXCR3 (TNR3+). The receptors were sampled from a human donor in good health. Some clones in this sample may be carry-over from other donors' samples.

The CDR3: CSVNGLAGGPSYQETQYF. This sequence joins TRBV29-1 and TRBJ2-5; absent DNA, TCRdb's TRBD2 call cannot be checked. This CDR3 contains 18 residues. From germline, CDR1 is SQVTM and CDR2 ANQGSEA.

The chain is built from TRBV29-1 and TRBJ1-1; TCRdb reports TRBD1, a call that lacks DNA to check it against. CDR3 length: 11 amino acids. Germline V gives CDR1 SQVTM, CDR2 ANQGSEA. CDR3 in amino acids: CSVEEGAEAFF. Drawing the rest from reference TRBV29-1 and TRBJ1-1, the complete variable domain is SAVISQKPSRDICQRGTSLTIQCQVDSQVTMMFWYRQQPGQSLTLIATANQGSEATYESGFVIDKFPISRPNLTFSTLTVSNMSPEDSSIYLCSVEEGAEAFFGQGTRLTVV.

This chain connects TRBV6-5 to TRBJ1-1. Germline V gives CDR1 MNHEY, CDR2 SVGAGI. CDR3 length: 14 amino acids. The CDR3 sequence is CASSYASMNTEAFF.

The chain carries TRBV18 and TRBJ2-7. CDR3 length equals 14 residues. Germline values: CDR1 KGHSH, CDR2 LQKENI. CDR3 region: CASSPPQGTYEQYF.

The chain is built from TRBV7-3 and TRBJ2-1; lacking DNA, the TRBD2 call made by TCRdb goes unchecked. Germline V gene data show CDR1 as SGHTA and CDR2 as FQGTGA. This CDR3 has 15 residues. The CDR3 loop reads CASSFGLAEGDEQFF.

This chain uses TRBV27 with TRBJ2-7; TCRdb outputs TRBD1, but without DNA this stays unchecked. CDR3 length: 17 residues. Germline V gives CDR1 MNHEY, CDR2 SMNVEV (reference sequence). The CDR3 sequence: CASSLNVLTASPYEQYF.

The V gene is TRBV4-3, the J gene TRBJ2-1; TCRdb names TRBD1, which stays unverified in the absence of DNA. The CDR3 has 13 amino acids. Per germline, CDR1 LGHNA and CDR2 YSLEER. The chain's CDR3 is CASSQGQGVEQFF.

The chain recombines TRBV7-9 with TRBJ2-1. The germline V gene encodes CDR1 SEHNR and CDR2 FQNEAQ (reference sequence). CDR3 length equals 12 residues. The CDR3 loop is CASSSTVYEQFF.

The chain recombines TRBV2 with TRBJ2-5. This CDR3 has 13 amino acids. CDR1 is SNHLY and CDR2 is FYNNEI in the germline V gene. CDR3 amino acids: CASKSSSQETQYF.

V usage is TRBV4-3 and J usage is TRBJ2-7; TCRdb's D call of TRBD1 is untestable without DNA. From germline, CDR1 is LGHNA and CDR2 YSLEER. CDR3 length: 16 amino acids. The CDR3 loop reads CASSQDVGTGIHEQYF.

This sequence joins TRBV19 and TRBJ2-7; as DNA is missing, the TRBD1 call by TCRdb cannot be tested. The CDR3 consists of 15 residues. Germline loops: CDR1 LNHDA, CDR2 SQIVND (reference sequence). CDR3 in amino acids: CASSVTTGRTYEQYF.

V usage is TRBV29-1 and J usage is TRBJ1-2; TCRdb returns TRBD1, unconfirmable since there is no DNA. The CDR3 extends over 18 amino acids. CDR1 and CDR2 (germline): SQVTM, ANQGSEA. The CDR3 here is CSVLYSGERDSPNYGYTF.

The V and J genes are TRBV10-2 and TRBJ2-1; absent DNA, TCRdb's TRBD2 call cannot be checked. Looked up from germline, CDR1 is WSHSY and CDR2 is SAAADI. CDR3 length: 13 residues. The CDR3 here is CASSAGGGNEQFF.

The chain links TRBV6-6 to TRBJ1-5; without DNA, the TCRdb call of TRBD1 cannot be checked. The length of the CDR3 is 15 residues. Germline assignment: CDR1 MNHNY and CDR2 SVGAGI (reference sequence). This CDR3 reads CASRPGQGSNQPQHF.

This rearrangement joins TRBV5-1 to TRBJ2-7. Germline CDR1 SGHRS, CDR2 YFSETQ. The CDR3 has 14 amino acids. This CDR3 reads CASSSEGALYEQYF.

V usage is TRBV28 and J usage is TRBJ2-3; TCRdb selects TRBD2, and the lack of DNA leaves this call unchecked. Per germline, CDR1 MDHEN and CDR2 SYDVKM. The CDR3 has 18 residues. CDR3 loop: CASSWVLAGGSSTDTQYF.

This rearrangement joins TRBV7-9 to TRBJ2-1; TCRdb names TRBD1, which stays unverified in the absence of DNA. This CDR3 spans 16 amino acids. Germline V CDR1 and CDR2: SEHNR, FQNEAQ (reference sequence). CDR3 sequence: CASSSRTGGPYNEQFF.

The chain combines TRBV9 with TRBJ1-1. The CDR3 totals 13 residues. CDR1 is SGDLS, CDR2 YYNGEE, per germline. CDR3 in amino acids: CASSVGTDTEAFF.

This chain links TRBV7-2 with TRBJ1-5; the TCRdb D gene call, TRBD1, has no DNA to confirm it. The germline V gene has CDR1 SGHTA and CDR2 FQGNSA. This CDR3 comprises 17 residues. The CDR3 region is CASSSLTGTAGNQPQHF.